These T cell receptor beta chains were read from a single sample in a study of blood T cell repertoires in COVID-19. Method: immunoSEQ multiplex PCR; TCRdb's copy keeps in-frame clones and lacks some. This sample carries tens of thousands of clones, under 90% of them seen once, and the ten largest clones take 15% to 20%. The specimen sequenced was peripheral blood. These TCRs come from a human donor in a cohort sampled during active COVID-19. The CDR3 runs from the conserved cysteine through the conserved F or W. A D gene is named only where the DNA matches it firmly.

V gene	J gene	D gene	CDR3 protein
TRBV27	TRBJ1-6	TRBD1	CASSDHRGPGGNSPLHF
TRBV24-1	TRBJ1-1	TRBD1	CATSDFVGGQGATEAFF
TRBV10-3	TRBJ2-7	TRBD1	CAITGTGTGNEQYF
TRBV3-1/TRBV3-2	TRBJ2-5	TRBD2	CASSQGRSTSGSGTQYF
TRBV19	TRBJ2-5	NA	CASSIWTKKRQETQYF
TRBV5-4	TRBJ1-1	TRBD1	CASSQRQGPNTEAFF
TRBV7-3	TRBJ1-5	TRBD1	CASSPRQGAYQPQHF
TRBV19	TRBJ2-7	TRBD1	CASSQTGGGEQYF
TRBV18	TRBJ2-7	TRBD2	CASSPQPLSLAGSDEQYF
TRBV18	TRBJ1-6	TRBD1	CASSPYRGRDSPLHF
TRBV19	TRBJ2-2	TRBD2	CASKFARGRFFPGELFF
TRBV5-4	TRBJ1-2	NA	CASSWTVGGYTF
TRBV19	TRBJ2-6	TRBD1	CASSIGTGASGANVLTF
TRBV3-1/TRBV3-2	TRBJ1-6	TRBD1	CASSRTGGSYSPLHF
TRBV29-1	TRBJ2-7	TRBD2	CSVSLGLAGDYEQYF
TRBV6-6	TRBJ2-7	TRBD2	CASSQSAGYYEQYF
TRBV19	TRBJ2-5	NA	CASSIRETQYF
TRBV7-3	TRBJ1-2	NA	CASSPTGTLGDGYTF
TRBV14	TRBJ2-4	NA	CASSPSAGNIQYF
TRBV5-4	TRBJ1-4	NA	CASSLGQTGSGEKLFF
TRBV10-1	TRBJ2-7	NA	CASIEGVRVYEQYF
TRBV18	TRBJ2-7	TRBD2	CASSPRAGGDEQYF
TRBV30	TRBJ2-7	TRBD2	CAWSGLAGYEQYF
TRBV9	TRBJ1-4	NA	CASSYGREGEKLFF
TRBV12-3/TRBV12-4	TRBJ2-7	NA	CASSLRNYEQYF
TRBV19	TRBJ1-1	TRBD1	CASSIVGQGEAFF
TRBV20-1	TRBJ2-3	TRBD2	CSASLGLAGGPDTQYF
TRBV4-1	TRBJ1-2	NA	CASSPRGATNGYTF
TRBV18	TRBJ2-2	TRBD2	CASSPAASGSSTGELFF
TRBV3-1/TRBV3-2	TRBJ2-1	NA	CASSQDLGVGGFGNEQFF
TRBV5-1	TRBJ2-7	NA	CASSPGDASSYEQYF
TRBV6-1	TRBJ1-2	NA	CASSEVGGSNYGYTF
TRBV6-5	TRBJ2-7	NA	CASHREPTLEQYF
TRBV28	TRBJ2-7	NA	CASSPRQDRYEQYF
TRBV10-3	TRBJ1-2	NA	CAISTSGTTKGYGYTF
TRBV15	TRBJ1-4	NA	CATSRAPGEKLFF
TRBV30	TRBJ1-2	NA	CAWNADYGYTF
TRBV5-6	TRBJ2-7	TRBD2	CASSLYRTVAGAYEQYF
TRBV19	TRBJ2-7	NA	CASTLSAGVGSYEQYF
TRBV7-2	TRBJ2-2	NA	CASSLAFANTGELFF
TRBV6-2/TRBV6-3	TRBJ2-3	NA	CASSPTGGVTDTQYF
TRBV19	TRBJ1-1	TRBD1	CASSPWTGQNTEAFF
TRBV10-3	TRBJ2-5	NA	CAIRRPEVETQYF
TRBV6-1	TRBJ2-7	TRBD2	CASSEGGGPYEQYF
TRBV3-1/TRBV3-2	TRBJ2-7	NA	CASSLRNYEQYF
TRBV18	TRBJ2-7	NA	CASSPEGEQYF
TRBV3-1/TRBV3-2	TRBJ2-3	NA	CASSPGPPTQYF
TRBV19	TRBJ1-2	NA	CASSRGGGQGYTF
TRBV28	TRBJ2-7	TRBD2	CASSPSGGRRSYEQYF
TRBV4-2	TRBJ2-7	TRBD2	CASSQDLTSGYEQYF
TRBV5-1	TRBJ1-6	NA	CASAVEGRSPLHF
TRBV20-1	TRBJ2-5	NA	CSATTTGTQYF
TRBV7-9	TRBJ2-5	NA	CASSLGQINQETQYF